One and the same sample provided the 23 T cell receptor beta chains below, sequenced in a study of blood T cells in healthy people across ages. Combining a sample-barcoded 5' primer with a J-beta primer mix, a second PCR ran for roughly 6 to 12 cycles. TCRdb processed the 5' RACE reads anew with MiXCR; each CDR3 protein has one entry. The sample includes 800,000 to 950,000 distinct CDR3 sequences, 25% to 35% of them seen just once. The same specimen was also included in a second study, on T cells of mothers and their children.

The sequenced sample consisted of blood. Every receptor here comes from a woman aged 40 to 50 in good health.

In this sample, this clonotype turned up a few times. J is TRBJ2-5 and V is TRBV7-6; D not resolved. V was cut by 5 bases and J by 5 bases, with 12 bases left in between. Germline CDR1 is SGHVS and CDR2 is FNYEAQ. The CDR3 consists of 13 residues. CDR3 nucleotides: TGTGCCAGCAGCCCCCCAATCGTGGAGACCCAGTACTTC. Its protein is CASSPPIVETQYF.

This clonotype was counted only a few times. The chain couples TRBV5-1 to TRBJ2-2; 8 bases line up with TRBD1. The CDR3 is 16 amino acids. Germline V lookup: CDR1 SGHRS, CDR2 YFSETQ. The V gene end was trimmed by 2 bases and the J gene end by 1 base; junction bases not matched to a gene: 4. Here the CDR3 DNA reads TGCGCCAGCAGCTTCAAAGGGACAGGGAACACCGGGGAGCTGTTTTTT. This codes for CASSFKGTGNTGELFF.

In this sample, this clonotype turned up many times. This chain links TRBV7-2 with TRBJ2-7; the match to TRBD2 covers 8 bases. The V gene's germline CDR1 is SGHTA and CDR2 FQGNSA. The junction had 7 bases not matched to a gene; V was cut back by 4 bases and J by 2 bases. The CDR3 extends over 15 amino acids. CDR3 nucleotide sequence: TGTGCCAGCAGCTGGGCGGGGGGTTCCGCCTACGAGCAGTACTTC. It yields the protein CASSWAGGSAYEQYF.

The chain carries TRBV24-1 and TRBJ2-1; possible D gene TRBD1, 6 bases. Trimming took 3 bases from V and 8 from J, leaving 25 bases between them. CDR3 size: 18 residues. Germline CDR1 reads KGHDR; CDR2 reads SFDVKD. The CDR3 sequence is CATSDPGGQGARGDEQFF. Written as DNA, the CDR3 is TGTGCCACCAGTGATCCTGGGGGACAAGGGGCGCGTGGCGATGAGCAGTTCTTC.

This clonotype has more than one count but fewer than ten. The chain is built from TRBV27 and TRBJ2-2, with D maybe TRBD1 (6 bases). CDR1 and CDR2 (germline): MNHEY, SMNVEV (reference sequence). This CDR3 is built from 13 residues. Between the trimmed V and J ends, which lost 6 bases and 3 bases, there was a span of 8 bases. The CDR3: CASRDSYTGELFF. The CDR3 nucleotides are TGTGCCAGCAGGGACAGTTACACCGGGGAGCTGTTTTTT.

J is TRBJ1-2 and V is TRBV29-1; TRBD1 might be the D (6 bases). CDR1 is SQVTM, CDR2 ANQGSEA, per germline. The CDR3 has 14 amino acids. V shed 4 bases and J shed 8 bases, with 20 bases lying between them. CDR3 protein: CSVARPTGRKGYTF. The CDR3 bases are TGCAGCGTTGCCCGTCCTACAGGGCGAAAAGGCTACACCTTC.

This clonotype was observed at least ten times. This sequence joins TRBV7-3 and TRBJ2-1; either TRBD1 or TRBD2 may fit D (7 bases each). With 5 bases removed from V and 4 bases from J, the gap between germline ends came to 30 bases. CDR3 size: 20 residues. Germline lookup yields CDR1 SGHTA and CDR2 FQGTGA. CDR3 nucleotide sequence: TGTGCCAGCAGCCCCTACGCAACCTCCATTACAGGGGAGGGTTACAATGAGCAGTTCTTC. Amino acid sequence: CASSPYATSITGEGYNEQFF.

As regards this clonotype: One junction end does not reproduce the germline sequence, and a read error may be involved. CDR3 in DNA: TGTGCCGGCAGCCGTTTGGGACGGTACAATGAGCAGTTCTTC. As protein: CAGSRLGRYNEQFF. This chain uses TRBV7-9 with TRBJ2-1, with D possibly called TRBD1 or TRBD2 (5 bases each). Germline V gives CDR1 SEHNR, CDR2 FQNEAQ (reference sequence). This CDR3 has 14 amino acids.

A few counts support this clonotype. In nucleotides, the CDR3 is TGCGCCAGCAGCTTGGATGGGAGGCCGAGGAACACTGAAGCTTTCTTT. Translation: CASSLDGRPRNTEAFF. The chain couples TRBV5-1 to TRBJ1-1; D is unresolved. Per germline, CDR1 SGHRS and CDR2 YFSETQ. The CDR3 contains 16 residues. V lost 0 bases and J 1 base, leaving 13 bases between the germline ends. The entire variable domain, with the rest obtained from reference TRBV5-1 and TRBJ1-1, is as follows: KAGVTQTPRYLIKTRGQQVTLSCSPISGHRSVSWYQQTPGQGLQFLFEYFSETQRNKGNFPGRFSGRQFSNSRSEMNVSTLELGDSALYLCASSLDGRPRNTEAFFGQGTRLTVV.

The CDR3: CASSARIRYYEQYF. The CDR3 nucleotides are TGTGCCAGCTCTGCCAGGATCAGATACTATGAGCAGTACTTC. The chain is built from TRBV28 and TRBJ2-7; D is unclear. The germline V gene encodes CDR1 MDHEN and CDR2 SYDVKM. V was pared by 8 bases and J by 7 bases, with 21 bases between. The CDR3 is 14 amino acids.

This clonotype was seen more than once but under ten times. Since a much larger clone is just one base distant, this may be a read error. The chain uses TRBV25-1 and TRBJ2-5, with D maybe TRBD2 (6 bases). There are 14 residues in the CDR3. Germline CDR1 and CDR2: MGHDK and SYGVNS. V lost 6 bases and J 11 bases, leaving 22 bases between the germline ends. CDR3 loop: CASSDPQRVGEQYF. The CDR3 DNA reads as TGTGCCAGCAGCGATCCCCAGCGGGTAGGTGAGCAGTACTTC.

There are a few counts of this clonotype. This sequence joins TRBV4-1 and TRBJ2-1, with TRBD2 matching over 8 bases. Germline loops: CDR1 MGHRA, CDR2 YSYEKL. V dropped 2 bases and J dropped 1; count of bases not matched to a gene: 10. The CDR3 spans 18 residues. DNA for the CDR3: TGCGCCAGCAGCCAATCCCCCTCAGCGGGGGCTTCCTACAATGAGCAGTTCTTC. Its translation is CASSQSPSAGASYNEQFF.

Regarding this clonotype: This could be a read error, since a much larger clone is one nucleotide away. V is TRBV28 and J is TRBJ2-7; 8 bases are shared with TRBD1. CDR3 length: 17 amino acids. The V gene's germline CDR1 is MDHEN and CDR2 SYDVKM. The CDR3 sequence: CTSSSVFRTGSSYEQYF. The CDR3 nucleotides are TGTACCAGCAGTTCGGTCTTTCGGACAGGGAGTTCCTACGAGCAGTACTTC.

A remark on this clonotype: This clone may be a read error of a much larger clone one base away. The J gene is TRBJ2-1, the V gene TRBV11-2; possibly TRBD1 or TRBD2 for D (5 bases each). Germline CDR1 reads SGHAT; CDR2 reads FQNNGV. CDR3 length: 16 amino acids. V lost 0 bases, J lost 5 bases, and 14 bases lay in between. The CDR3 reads CASSLDGDGINNEQFF. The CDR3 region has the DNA TGTGCCAGCAGCTTAGATGGGGACGGGATTAACAATGAGCAGTTCTTC.

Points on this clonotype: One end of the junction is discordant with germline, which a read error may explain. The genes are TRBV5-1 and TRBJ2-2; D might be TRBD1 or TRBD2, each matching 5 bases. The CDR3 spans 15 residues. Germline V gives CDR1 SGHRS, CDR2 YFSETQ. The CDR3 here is CASSLVQGNTGEPFF. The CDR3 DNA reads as TGCGCCAGCAGCTTGGTTCAGGGAAACACCGGGGAGCCGTTTTTT.

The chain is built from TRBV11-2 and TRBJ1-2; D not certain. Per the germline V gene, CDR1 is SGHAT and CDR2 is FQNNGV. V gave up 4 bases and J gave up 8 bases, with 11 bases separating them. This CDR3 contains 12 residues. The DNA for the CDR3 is TGTGCCAGCAGCTCGCCATGGGGAGGCTACACCTTC. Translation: CASSSPWGGYTF.

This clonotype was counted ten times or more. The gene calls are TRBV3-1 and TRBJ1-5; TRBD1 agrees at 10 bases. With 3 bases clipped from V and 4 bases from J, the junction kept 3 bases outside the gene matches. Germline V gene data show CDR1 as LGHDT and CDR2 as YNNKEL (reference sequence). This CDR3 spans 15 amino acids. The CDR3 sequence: CASSQGQGINQPQHF. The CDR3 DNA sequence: TGTGCCAGCAGCCAGGGACAGGGGATTAATCAGCCCCAGCATTTT.

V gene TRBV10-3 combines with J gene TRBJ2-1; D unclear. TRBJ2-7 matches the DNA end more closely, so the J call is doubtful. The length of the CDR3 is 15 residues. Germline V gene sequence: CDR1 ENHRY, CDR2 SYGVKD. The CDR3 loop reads CAISGRVSIAYEQYF. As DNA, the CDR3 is TGTGCCATCAGTGGCCGGGTCAGTATCGCCTACGAGCAGTACTTC.

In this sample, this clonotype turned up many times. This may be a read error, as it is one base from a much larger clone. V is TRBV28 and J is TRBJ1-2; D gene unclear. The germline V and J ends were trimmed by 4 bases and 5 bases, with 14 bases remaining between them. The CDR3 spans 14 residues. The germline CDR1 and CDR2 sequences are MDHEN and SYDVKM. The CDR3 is CASSSWAVGYGYTF. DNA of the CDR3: TGTGCCAGCAGTTCTTGGGCAGTTGGTTATGGCTACACCTTC.

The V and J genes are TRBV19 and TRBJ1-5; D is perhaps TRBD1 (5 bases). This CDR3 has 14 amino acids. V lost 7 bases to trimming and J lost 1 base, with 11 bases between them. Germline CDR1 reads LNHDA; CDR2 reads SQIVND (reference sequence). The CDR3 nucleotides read TGTGCCAGTACCGGGGGGTTGAGCAATCAGCCCCAGCATTTT. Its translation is CASTGGLSNQPQHF.

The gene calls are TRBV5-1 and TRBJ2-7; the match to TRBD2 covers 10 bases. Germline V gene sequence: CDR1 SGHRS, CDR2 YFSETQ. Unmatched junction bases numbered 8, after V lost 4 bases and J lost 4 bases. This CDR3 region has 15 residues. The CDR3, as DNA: TGCGCCAGCAGCCCCCTAGCGGGGGCGGAGTACGAGCAGTACTTC. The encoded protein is CASSPLAGAEYEQYF.

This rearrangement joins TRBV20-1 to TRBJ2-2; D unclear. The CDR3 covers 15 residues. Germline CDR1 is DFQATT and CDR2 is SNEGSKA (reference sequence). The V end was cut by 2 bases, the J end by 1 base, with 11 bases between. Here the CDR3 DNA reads TGCAGTGCTAGACCTTCTAAGGGGAACACCGGGGAGCTGTTTTTT. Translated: CSARPSKGNTGELFF.

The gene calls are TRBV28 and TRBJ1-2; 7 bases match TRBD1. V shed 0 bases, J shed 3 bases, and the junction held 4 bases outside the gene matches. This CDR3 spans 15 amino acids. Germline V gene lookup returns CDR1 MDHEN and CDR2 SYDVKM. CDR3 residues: CASSLWDRIDYGYTF. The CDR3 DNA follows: TGTGCCAGCAGTTTATGGGACAGGATCGACTATGGCTACACCTTC.